This is a list of T cell receptor beta chains from one sample in a study of molecular identifiers for immune sequencing clone quantification. Using its own MiXCR run on the PCR reads, TCRdb lists one record per CDR3 protein. The sample shows some 41,000 distinct CDR3 sequences, 24% of them seen only once. The sequencing sample was made of naive CD8+ T cells from blood, with Jurkat cell RNA spiked in. The origin of the receptors is a human donor in good health. Some libraries in this study had Jurkat cell RNA spiked in. CDR3s include the opening cysteine and the closing phenylalanine or tryptophan. The D gene is left open where the match is weak. Clone size is shown for a subset of rows, as once, few, many or a class of expanded clone.

J gene	V gene	D gene	clone size	CDR3 protein	CDR3 DNA
TRBJ2-3	TRBV28	NA	many	CASSLLRPFTGTDTQYF	TGTGCCAGCAGTTTACTTCGACCCTTTACGGGCACAGATACGCAGTATTTT
TRBJ2-3	TRBV7-2	TRBD2	medium-sized	CASSPFISGGADTQYF	TGTGCCAGCAGCCCCTTTATTAGCGGGGGGGCAGATACGCAGTATTTT
TRBJ2-5	TRBV7-9	TRBD1	many	CASSPTGVSETQYF	TGTGCCAGCAGCCCAACAGGGGTCAGTGAGACCCAGTACTTC
TRBJ2-5	TRBV4-1	NA	many	CASSQTGNQETQYF	TGCGCCAGCAGCCAAACTGGGAACCAAGAGACCCAGTACTTC
TRBJ2-6	TRBV6-5	NA	once	CARSYSGANVLPF	TGTGCCCGCAGCTACTCTGGGGCCAACGTCCTGCCTTTC
TRBJ1-3	TRBV23-1	NA	many	CASSQHNPGAGNTIYF	TGCGCCAGCAGTCAACACAATCCTGGCGCTGGAAACACCATATATTTT
TRBJ1-5	TRBV28	NA	NA	CASSLTPKSNQPQHF	TGTGCCAGCAGCTTAACACCAAAAAGCAATCAGCCCCAGCATTTT
TRBJ2-3	TRBV6-5	NA	medium-sized	CASSYSGQGTDTQYF	TGTGCCAGCAGTTACTCTGGCCAGGGGACAGATACGCAGTATTTT
TRBJ1-1	TRBV6-2/TRBV6-3	NA	NA	CASSYPFLDVMNTEAFF	TGTGCCAGCAGTTACCCCTTTTTGGACGTTATGAACACTGAAGCTTTCTTT
TRBJ2-7	TRBV6-1	NA	NA	CASSELRQGTPSYEQYF	TGTGCCAGCAGTGAATTAAGGCAAGGGACCCCCTCCTACGAGCAGTACTTC
TRBJ2-3	TRBV20-1	NA	NA	CSARGDASTDTQYF	TGCAGTGCTAGAGGGGACGCTAGCACAGATACGCAGTATTTT
TRBJ1-5	TRBV7-9	NA	many	CASSLVNQPQHF	TGTGCCAGCAGCTTAGTGAATCAGCCCCAGCATTTT
TRBJ2-7	TRBV2	NA	many	CASAGVGGSYEQYF	TGTGCCAGCGCGGGTGTAGGGGGCTCCTACGAGCAGTACTTC
TRBJ2-5	TRBV12-3/TRBV12-4	NA	many	CASSPGRTETQYF	TGTGCCAGCAGCCCCGGAAGGACGGAGACCCAGTACTTC
TRBJ2-3	TRBV10-3	NA	many	CAISEGGSDTQYF	TGTGCCATCAGTGAAGGGGGTTCAGATACGCAGTATTTT
TRBJ2-3	TRBV6-5	NA	few	CASSLTGTSTDTQYF	TGTGCCAGCAGCCTTACGGGGACGAGCACAGATACGCAGTATTTT
TRBJ2-3	TRBV5-1	TRBD2	medium-sized	CASSTGTSSTDTQYF	TGCGCCAGCAGCACTGGGACTAGTAGCACAGATACGCAGTATTTT
TRBJ2-7	TRBV29-1	TRBD1	NA	CSMGQGAYEQYF	TGCAGCATGGGACAGGGGGCCTACGAGCAATACTTC
TRBJ2-3	TRBV12-3/TRBV12-4	TRBD2	many	CASSLWASGGPTDTQYF	TGTGCCAGCAGTTTGTGGGCTAGCGGGGGGCCCACAGATACGCAGTATTTT
TRBJ2-1	TRBV27	NA	NA	CASSLEVSYNEQFF	TGTGCCAGCAGTTTGGAAGTCTCCTACAATGAGCAGTTCTTC
TRBJ1-4	TRBV6-6	NA	many	CASSSLDTEKLFF	TGTGCCAGCAGTTCCCTCGACACTGAAAAACTGTTTTTT
TRBJ1-1	TRBV7-6	NA	medium-sized	CASSLSGPNTEAFF	TGTGCCAGCAGCTTATCAGGGCCGAACACTGAAGCTTTCTTT
TRBJ2-7	TRBV6-5	NA	once	CASSSGHEQYF	TGTGCCAGCAGTTCTGGGCACGAGCAGTACTTC
TRBJ2-2	TRBV6-5	NA	many	CASSWTPNTGELFF	TGTGCCAGCAGTTGGACACCTAACACCGGGGAGCTGTTTTTT
TRBJ2-3	TRBV9	TRBD2	many	CASSVRSGTSGTDTQYF	TGTGCCAGCAGCGTAAGATCCGGGACTAGCGGCACAGATACGCAGTATTTT
TRBJ1-4	TRBV6-6	NA	many	CASRIDGGRVNEKLFF	TGTGCCAGCAGAATCGACGGGGGCAGAGTGAATGAAAAACTGTTTTTT
TRBJ2-1	TRBV2	TRBD2	many	CASISGSSYNEQFF	TGTGCCAGCATTAGCGGGTCCTCCTACAATGAGCAGTTCTTC
TRBJ2-3	TRBV7-3	NA	many	CASSSIGVTDTQYF	TGTGCCAGCAGTTCGATAGGGGTCACAGATACGCAGTATTTT
TRBJ2-5	TRBV7-9	NA	many	CASSFFLITAVGYIETQYF	TGTGCCAGCAGCTTCTTTCTTATAACGGCAGTGGGGTATATAGAGACCCAGTACTTC
TRBJ1-1	TRBV19	NA	many	CASTPRREKMDTEAFF	TGTGCCAGTACCCCACGCAGGGAGAAGATGGACACTGAAGCTTTCTTT
TRBJ2-7	TRBV2	TRBD2	many	CASSASSTLLAVGTYEQYF	TGTGCCAGCAGTGCCAGTAGTACGTTGCTAGCGGTCGGAACCTACGAGCAGTACTTC
TRBJ2-5	TRBV6-5	TRBD1	many	CASSIIGQAQETQYF	TGTGCCAGCAGTATCATCGGACAGGCGCAAGAGACCCAGTACTTC
TRBJ2-1	TRBV19	TRBD2	many	CASSMTSANEQFF	TGTGCCAGTAGTATGACTAGCGCCAATGAGCAGTTCTTC
TRBJ2-5	TRBV12-3/TRBV12-4	NA	many	CASSLIGIETQYF	TGTGCCAGCAGTTTAATAGGGATCGAGACCCAGTACTTC
TRBJ2-2	TRBV27	TRBD2	few	CASRGTSLGGELFF	TGTGCCAGCAGGGGGACTAGCCTTGGTGGGGAGCTGTTTTTT
TRBJ2-1	TRBV7-8	TRBD2	many	CASSLDREGRGGNEQFF	TGTGCCAGCAGCTTAGATCGTGAAGGGCGGGGGGGGAATGAGCAGTTCTTC
TRBJ2-7	TRBV30	NA	few	CAWSVTYEQYF	TGTGCCTGGAGTGTCACGTACGAGCAGTACTTC
TRBJ2-7	TRBV2	NA	NA	CARSGSAAARGPSAPYF	TGTGCCCGCAGTGGTTCCGCCGCGGCCCGAGGGCCCTCCGCGCCGTACTTC
TRBJ2-3	TRBV2	TRBD1	many	CASNELRTGGLADTQYF	TGTGCCAGCAACGAATTGCGGACAGGGGGCTTGGCAGATACGCAGTATTTT
TRBJ2-3	TRBV14	NA	many	CASSQVGDRHTDTQYF	TGTGCCAGCAGCCAAGTAGGAGACAGGCACACAGATACGCAGTATTTT
TRBJ2-5	TRBV28	TRBD1	many	CASSLGTTGEQETQYF	TGTGCCAGCAGTTTAGGAACAACAGGGGAACAAGAGACCCAGTACTTC
TRBJ2-5	TRBV4-3	TRBD1	NA	CASSQDVVTGGQETQYF	TGCGCCAGCAGCCAAGATGTGGTCACAGGGGGGCAAGAGACCCAGTACTTC
TRBJ1-1	TRBV7-9	TRBD1	many	CASSLTGENTEAFF	TGTGCCAGCAGCTTAACAGGGGAGAACACTGAAGCTTTCTTT
TRBJ2-5	TRBV15	NA	few	CATSFRAGRKETQYF	TGTGCCACCAGTTTCCGTGCAGGGCGAAAAGAGACCCAGTACTTC
TRBJ2-1	TRBV19	NA	NA	CASSIGLGLWNEQFF	TGTGCCAGTAGTATAGGGCTGGGGCTTTGGAATGAGCAGTTCTTC
TRBJ2-1	TRBV7-9	NA	many	CASSLVDSPPSYNEQFF	TGTGCCAGCAGCTTAGTGGACTCCCCGCCTTCCTACAATGAGCAGTTCTTC
TRBJ1-2	TRBV25-1	NA	few	CASSDPDGVRYGYTF	TGTGCCAGCAGTGACCCGGACGGGGTGAGATATGGCTACACCTTC
TRBJ1-1	TRBV27	NA	many	CASAWGAGTEAFF	TGTGCCAGCGCCTGGGGGGCGGGCACTGAAGCTTTCTTT
TRBJ2-2	TRBV12-3/TRBV12-4	NA	many	CASSFGRELFF	TGTGCCAGCAGTTTCGGCCGGGAGCTGTTTTTT
TRBJ2-3	TRBV20-1	NA	many	CSARPAPWGLGTDTQYF	TGCAGTGCTAGACCAGCGCCGTGGGGGCTGGGCACAGATACGCAGTATTTT
TRBJ2-7	TRBV14	NA	many	CASSLGSWDEQYF	TGTGCCAGCAGCCTGGGTAGCTGGGACGAGCAGTACTTC
TRBJ1-2	TRBV6-5	NA	many	CASSYAGGYYGYTF	TGTGCCAGCAGTTACGCGGGGGGCTACTATGGCTACACCTTC
TRBJ2-7	TRBV7-9	NA	many	CASSPLRGTGYEQYF	TGTGCCAGCAGCCCCCTCCGGGGAACGGGCTACGAGCAGTACTTC
TRBJ1-2	TRBV20-1	NA	NA	CSANTYGYTF	TGCAGTGCTAATACGTATGGCTACACCTTC
TRBJ2-1	TRBV5-6	NA	once	CAGGPGDAMERFF	TGTGCCGGCGGCCCGGGGGATGCGATGGAGCGGTTCTTC
TRBJ2-4	TRBV6-7	NA	few	CASSYITNEGDKNIQYF	TGTGCCAGCAGTTACATCACAAACGAAGGGGACAAAAACATTCAGTACTTC
TRBJ1-6	TRBV27	TRBD1	many	CASSFATGWSPLHF	TGTGCCAGCAGTTTCGCGACAGGGTGGTCACCCCTCCACTTT